This is a list of T cell receptor beta chains from one sample in a study of blood T cell repertoires in COVID-19. Clones were read by immunoSEQ multiplex PCR, and TCRdb kept only the in-frame ones, dropping some. The repertoire includes 150,000 to 180,000 clones, about four fifths of them detected once, and about 29% sits in the top ten. The specimen sequenced was peripheral blood. The receptors come from a woman between 55 and 75 years old with acute or convalescent COVID-19. The CDR3 runs from the conserved cysteine through the conserved F or W. The D gene is left open where the match is weak. Clone size is given for some rows only: seen once, a few or many times, or a class if the clone is expanded.

>TRBJ1-6|TRBD1|-|TRBV20-1
CSASIGTGDNSPLHF
TGCAGTGCTAGTATCGGGACAGGGGATAATTCACCCCTCCACTTT
>TRBJ1-2|-|-|TRBV6-5
CASQGGGGYTF
TGTGCCAGTCAGGGAGGGGGTGGCTACACCTTC
>TRBJ1-1|-|-|TRBV9
CASSVEGVTEAFF
TGTGCCAGCAGCGTAGAGGGAGTCACTGAAGCTTTCTTT
>TRBJ2-3|TRBD2|-|TRBV3-1/TRBV3-2
CASRLMGGTGDTQYF
TGTGCCAGCAGGCTCATGGGAGGGACCGGAGATACGCAGTATTTT
>TRBJ1-2|-|once|TRBV5-4
CASSPELNYGYTF
TGTGCCAGCAGCCCGGAGCTCAACTATGGCTACACCTTC
>TRBJ2-5|-|-|TRBV27
CASSPPGLGTQYF
TGTGCCAGCAGTCCGCCGGGACTTGGGACCCAGTACTTC
>TRBJ2-2|-|-|TRBV7-8
CASSLPRHDTGDWLFF
TGTGCCAGCAGCCTACCCCGCCATGATACCGGGGATTGGCTGTTTTTT
>TRBJ1-1|TRBD1|-|TRBV6-6
CASSRGDSGNTEAFF
TGTGCCAGCAGCAGGGGGGACTCGGGGAACACTGAAGCTTTCTTT
>TRBJ1-5|-|once|TRBV4-1
CASSLGWDGSNQPQHF
TGCGCCAGCAGCCTGGGATGGGACGGGAGTAATCAGCCCCAGCATTTT
>TRBJ1-5|-|-|TRBV5-1
CASSFGGADQPQHF
TGCGCCAGCAGCTTCGGGGGGGCCGATCAGCCCCAGCATTTT
>TRBJ2-5|-|-|TRBV2
CASRSPGSQYF
TGTGCCAGCAGGTCACCGGGATCCCAGTACTTC
>TRBJ1-5|TRBD1|-|TRBV6-5
CASRGDRGDQPQHF
TGTGCCAGCAGAGGGGACAGGGGGGATCAGCCCCAGCATTTT
>TRBJ2-3|-|-|TRBV2
CASARDTSTDTQYF
TGTGCCAGCGCCAGGGATACTAGCACAGATACGCAGTATTTT
>TRBJ2-1|-|-|TRBV5-4
CASSLDSSSYNEQFF
TGTGCCAGCAGCCTCGACTCGAGCTCCTACAATGAGCAGTTCTTC
>TRBJ2-7|-|-|TRBV12-3/TRBV12-4
CASSAGAPYEQYF
TGTGCCAGCAGTGCAGGGGCGCCCTACGAGCAGTACTTC
>TRBJ2-7|TRBD1|few|TRBV2
CASRIQGVSYEQYF
TGTGCCAGCAGAATACAGGGGGTCTCCTACGAGCAGTACTTC
>TRBJ2-5|-|-|TRBV30
CAWSGLQETQYF
TGTGCCTGGAGTGGACTTCAAGAGACCCAGTACTTC
>TRBJ1-5|-|-|TRBV19
CASSPTGYTNQPQHF
TGTGCCAGTAGCCCTACAGGGTACACCAATCAGCCCCAGCATTTT
>TRBJ1-1|-|-|TRBV5-1
CASSLSVNTEAFF
TGCGCCAGCAGCTTGTCAGTGAACACTGAAGCTTTCTTT
>TRBJ2-1|-|-|TRBV27
CASSRGQTEQFF
TGTGCCAGCAGCCGAGGACAAACTGAGCAGTTCTTC
>TRBJ1-5|-|-|TRBV2
CASSGKLQASNQPQHF
TGTGCCAGCAGTGGGAAGCTACAGGCTAGCAATCAGCCCCAGCATTTT
>TRBJ1-4|-|-|TRBV6-1
CASSEAHRANEKLFF
TGTGCCAGCAGTGAAGCACACAGAGCTAATGAAAAACTGTTTTTT
>TRBJ1-2|TRBD1|-|TRBV28
CATSAGGAEGYGYTF
TGTGCCACCTCGGCAGGGGGCGCCGAGGGGTATGGCTACACCTTC
>TRBJ2-5|TRBD2|-|TRBV6-1
CASSDSGGKETQYF
TGTGCCAGCAGTGATAGCGGGGGTAAGGAGACCCAGTACTTC
>TRBJ1-3|-|-|TRBV5-4
CASSLGFGVGNSGNTIYF
TGTGCCAGCAGCTTGGGCTTCGGGGTAGGGAACTCTGGAAACACCATATATTTT
>TRBJ1-1|TRBD1|-|TRBV18
CASSQGQGGTEAFF
TGTGCCAGCTCACAGGGACAGGGCGGCACTGAAGCTTTCTTT
>TRBJ1-6|TRBD1|-|TRBV5-1
CASSPGQVGSPLHF
TGCGCCAGCAGCCCGGGACAGGTCGGGTCACCCCTCCACTTT
>TRBJ2-4|-|-|TRBV11-1
CASSLAPDRYIQYF
TGTGCCAGCAGCTTAGCCCCGGACAGATACATTCAGTACTTC
>TRBJ1-4|TRBD1|-|TRBV7-2
CASSTDRGVKEKLFF
TGTGCCAGCAGCACCGACAGGGGTGTTAAGGAAAAACTGTTTTTT
>TRBJ1-1|-|-|TRBV5-4
CASSTRTERGGAFF
TGTGCCAGCAGCACTCGGACCGAACGGGGAGGAGCTTTCTTT
>TRBJ1-3|-|-|TRBV28
CASRHTGIGNTIYF
TGTGCCAGCAGACACACAGGGATTGGAAACACCATATATTTT
>TRBJ1-1|TRBD1|few|TRBV23-1
CASSLTLARGRDTEAFF
TGCGCCAGCAGTCTAACGCTCGCCAGGGGGCGCGACACTGAAGCTTTCTTT
>TRBJ1-6|-|-|TRBV9
CASSARGGARSYNSPLHF
TGTGCCAGCAGCGCCCGGGGGGGGGCACGCTCCTATAATTCACCCCTCCACTTT
>TRBJ2-1|TRBD2|-|TRBV10-2
CASGAGGPSEQFF
TGCGCCAGCGGAGCGGGGGGGCCGTCGGAGCAGTTCTTC
>TRBJ2-1|TRBD2|-|TRBV7-2
CASSRSQRGNNEQFF
TGTGCCAGCAGCAGAAGTCAGCGGGGGAACAATGAGCAGTTCTTC
>TRBJ1-1|TRBD1|few|TRBV19
CASSPPRTGPASTEAFF
TGTGCCAGTAGTCCTCCTCGGACAGGCCCAGCGAGCACTGAAGCTTTCTTT
>TRBJ1-3|TRBD1|-|TRBV28
CASSSGTGGRNTIYF
TGTGCCAGCAGTTCAGGGACAGGGGGGAGAAACACCATATATTTT
>TRBJ2-1|-|-|TRBV10-1
CASSEAGTAYNEQFF
TGCGCCAGCAGTGAGGCGGGGACAGCCTACAATGAGCAGTTCTTC
>TRBJ2-7|-|-|TRBV2
CASNLLGDTSEQYF
TGTGCCAGTAACCTACTTGGGGACACCTCCGAGCAGTACTTC
>TRBJ2-3|-|-|TRBV27
CASSPGHRTDTQYF
TGTGCCAGCAGTCCTGGACACCGCACAGATACGCAGTATTTT
>TRBJ2-1|TRBD2|-|TRBV29-1
CSVSERGGSYNEQFF
TGCAGCGTTTCTGAGCGGGGGGGCTCCTACAATGAGCAGTTCTTC